The 15 T cell receptor beta chains in this list originate from one sample, sequenced in a study of Graves' ophthalmopathy and Graves' hyperthyroidism listed by TCRdb under 2018. The data were produced on an Illumina HiSeq 2000. For repertoire sequencing, TCR beta CDR3 regions were amplified from RNA transcripts. The first round of RT-PCR was done with HTBI primers and the Qiagen OneStep RT-PCR kit, and was followed by a second round of multiplex PCR, then size selection and purification. TCRdb ran its own pipeline on the public reads, namely fastp trimming at Q25 and MiXCR clone calling, and kept in-frame beta chains. Identical CDR3 protein sequences are pooled into one entry, listed with their most common genes and DNA. This sample holds about 550,000 distinct CDR3 sequences; 35% to 40% were observed only once. About 4% of the sample goes to the ten largest clones. The sample comprised peripheral blood or thyroid tissue (not recorded which). Receptors were obtained from an adult man with Graves' hyperthyroidism.

This clonotype was counted at least ten times. The chain combines TRBV5-1 with TRBJ2-7, with 10 bases that match TRBD1. The CDR3 sequence is 15 residues long. With V trimmed by 4 bases and J by 5 bases, 9 bases remained unmatched. Germline CDR1 and CDR2: SGHRS and YFSETQ. The CDR3 region is CASSVGTGASHEQYF. The DNA of the CDR3 is TGCGCCAGCAGCGTGGGGACAGGGGCGTCCCACGAGCAGTACTTC.

This clonotype was seen repeatedly, ten times or more. The chain links TRBV12-3 or TRBV12-4 to TRBJ1-5; D is ambiguous. CDR3 length equals 13 residues. V was pared by 3 bases and J by 0 bases, with 3 bases between. The CDR3 nucleotides are TGTGCCAGCAGTTTTTATAGCAATCAGCCCCAGCATTTT. Translated, it gives CASSFYSNQPQHF.

This clonotype was seen a handful of times. This chain uses TRBV4-1 with TRBJ2-3; D not certain. Trimming shortened V by 0 bases and J by 11 bases, and 6 bases separated the two germline ends. CDR3 size: 11 residues. The germline CDR1 and CDR2 sequences are MGHRA and YSYEKL. CDR3 residues: CASSQDRMQYF. For the CDR3, the DNA is TGCGCCAGCAGCCAAGATCGCATGCAGTATTTT.

This clonotype was detected only a few times. V gene TRBV5-4 combines with J gene TRBJ2-3, with TRBD2 identical over 7 bases. V gave up 0 bases and J gave up 1 base; unmatched junction bases: 2. CDR3 size: 15 residues. Germline assignment: CDR1 SGHNT and CDR2 YYREEE (reference sequence). In nucleotides, the CDR3 is TGTGCCAGCAGCTTGGAGGCGGGGGGCACAGATACGCAGTATTTT. Protein product: CASSLEAGGTDTQYF.

The V and J genes are TRBV6-6 and TRBJ2-2; D is tentatively TRBD1 or TRBD2 (5 bases each). CDR3 length: 12 residues. From germline, CDR1 is MNHNY and CDR2 SVGAGI (reference sequence). Trimming pared 4 bases from V and 13 bases from J, leaving 13 bases between. CDR3 in amino acids: CASSSGTVGLFF. The CDR3 nucleotides read TGTGCCAGCAGTTCCGGGACCGTGGGGCTGTTTTTT.

This clonotype was picked up many times. The chain recombines TRBV12-5 with TRBJ1-5; maybe TRBD1 (5 bases). Germline assignment: CDR1 LGHNT and CDR2 FRNRAP. V gave up 3 bases and J gave up 5 bases, with 8 bases separating them. The CDR3 loop spans 13 amino acids. The CDR3 DNA sequence: TGTGCTAGTGGTTTCCCAGGGTATCAGCCCCAGCATTTT. It specifies CASGFPGYQPQHF.

This clonotype occurred many times. J is TRBJ2-2 and V is TRBV7-3, with D unclear. V was clipped by 2 bases and J by 5 bases, with 6 bases between them. This CDR3 has 13 residues. Germline-derived CDR1 and CDR2 are SGHTA and FQGTGA. The CDR3 nucleotides read TGTGCCAGCAGCTTACAGCAGACCGGGGAGCTGTTTTTT. It is translated as CASSLQQTGELFF. The full variable domain, in which reference TRBV7-3 and TRBJ2-2 provide the parts outside the CDR3, is GAGVSQTPSNKVTEKGKYVELRCDPISGHTALYWYRQSLGQGPEFLIYFQGTGAADDSGLPNDRFFAVRPEGSVSTLKIQRTERGDSAVYLCASSLQQTGELFFGEGSRLTVL.

Concerning this clonotype: One end of the junction does not line up with germline, which may come from a read error. V and J are TRBV10-3 and TRBJ2-2, with 11 bases aligning to TRBD1. This CDR3 is 16 amino acids long. The V gene's germline CDR1 is ENHRY and CDR2 SYGVKD. This CDR3 reads CASSERTGGFTGELFF. The CDR3 nucleotides read TGTGCCAGCAGTGAGAGGACAGGGGGCTTCACCGGGGAGCTGTTTTTT.

This clonotype was seen only a few times. The chain has TRBV12-3 or TRBV12-4 and TRBJ2-3, with TRBD2 identical over 10 bases. Trimming at V came to 5 bases and at J to 5 bases, leaving 1 base not matched to a gene. The CDR3 is 13 residues long. The DNA of the CDR3 is TGTGCCAGCAGTACTAGCGGGAAAGATACGCAGTATTTT. It encodes CASSTSGKDTQYF.

The chain joins TRBV3-1 to TRBJ1-2, with no clear D. The CDR3 covers 14 residues. The V and J ends lost 2 bases and 5 bases respectively, with 12 bases between them. CDR1 and CDR2 (germline): LGHDT, YNNKEL (reference sequence). The CDR3 reads CASSQMGPVYGYTF. For the CDR3, the DNA is TGTGCCAGCAGCCAAATGGGCCCGGTATATGGCTACACCTTC. Using reference TRBV3-1 and TRBJ1-2 for the parts outside the CDR3, the full variable domain is DTAVSQTPKYLVTQMGNDKSIKCEQNLGHDTMYWYKQDSKKFLKIMFSYNNKELIINETVPNRFSPKSPDKAHLNLHINSLELGDSAVYFCASSQMGPVYGYTFGSGTRLTVV.

The V gene is TRBV10-3, the J gene TRBJ1-1; 7 positions agree with TRBD1. The CDR3 runs to 15 residues. Germline V gene data show CDR1 as ENHRY and CDR2 as SYGVKD. J was trimmed by 4 bases and V by 2 bases; bases with no gene match: 7. The CDR3 nucleotides are TGTGCCATCAGTGAGGCGGGCAGGGGGATCACTGAAGCTTTCTTT. Translation: CAISEAGRGITEAFF.

This chain joins TRBV4-3 and TRBJ1-2, with 7 positions matching TRBD1. The J segment lost 1 base and the V segment lost 4 bases, leaving 18 bases of the junction unmatched. Germline assignment: CDR1 LGHNA and CDR2 YSLEER. CDR3 length: 19 residues. The CDR3 is CASSRSRGTEGNLNYGYTF. In DNA form, the CDR3 reads TGCGCCAGCAGCCGAAGTCGGGGGACAGAGGGCAACCTTAACTATGGCTACACCTTC.

This clonotype was found many times. CDR3 sequence reads: CASSLGDGTMFIYEQYF. The CDR3 DNA reads TGTGCCAGCAGCTTAGGGGACGGGACCATGTTTATCTACGAGCAGTACTTC. The chain employs TRBV7-8 and TRBJ2-7; D may correspond to TRBD1 or TRBD2 (5 bases each). V was shortened by 1 base and J by 3 bases, with 19 bases between the two germline ends. Germline V CDR1 and CDR2: SGHVS, FQNEAQ. The CDR3 runs to 17 residues.

This clonotype was recorded many times. The rearrangement links TRBV7-8 to TRBJ2-7; D is possibly TRBD2 (6 bases). V gave up 0 bases and J gave up 2 bases, with 11 bases separating them. Germline V CDR1 and CDR2: SGHVS, FQNEAQ. The CDR3 extends over 15 amino acids. The CDR3 DNA sequence: TGTGCCAGCAGCTTAGCATTGCGGGGCCCCTACGAGCAGTACTTC. Translated: CASSLALRGPYEQYF.

Notes on this clonotype: This clone may be a read error of a much larger clone one base away. The chain uses TRBV6-5 and TRBJ2-7; 10 bases align to TRBD1. Germline trimming cut 2 bases from V and 2 bases from J; bases unmatched to any gene: 3. The CDR3 has 15 residues. Germline V gene lookup returns CDR1 MNHEY and CDR2 SVGAGI. Here the CDR3 reads CASSYGQGVAYEQYF. The CDR3 bases are TGTGCCAGCAGTTACGGACAGGGGGTAGCCTACGAGCAGTACTTC.